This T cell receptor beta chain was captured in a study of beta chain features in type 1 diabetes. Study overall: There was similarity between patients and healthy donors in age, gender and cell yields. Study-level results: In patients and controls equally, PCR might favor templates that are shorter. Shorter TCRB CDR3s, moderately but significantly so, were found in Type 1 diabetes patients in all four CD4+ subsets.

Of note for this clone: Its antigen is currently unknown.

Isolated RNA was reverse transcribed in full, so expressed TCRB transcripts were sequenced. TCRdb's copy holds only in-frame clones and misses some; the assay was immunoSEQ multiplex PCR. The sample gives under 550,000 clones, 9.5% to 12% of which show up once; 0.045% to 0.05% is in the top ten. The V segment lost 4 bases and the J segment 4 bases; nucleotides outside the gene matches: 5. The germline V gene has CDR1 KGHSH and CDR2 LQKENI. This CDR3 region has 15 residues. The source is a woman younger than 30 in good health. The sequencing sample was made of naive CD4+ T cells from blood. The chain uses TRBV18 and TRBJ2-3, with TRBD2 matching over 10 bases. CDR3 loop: CASSRPGLAPDTQYF. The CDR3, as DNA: TGTGCCAGCTCACGACCGGGACTAGCGCCAGATACGCAGTATTTT.